The clone carrying this TCR beta chain was seen once. Its cognate antigen is unknown. The data belong to a study of shared clonotypes between healthy human individuals. Study-wide background: Per-donor plates numbered three CD4 naive, three CD4 memory, two CD8 naive and one CD8 memory.

Assay execution took place at the deep level. Measured with immunoSEQ multiplex PCR; TCRdb has only the in-frame clones, and not every one. The sample contains hundreds of thousands of clones, about 97% of which appear only once. Study results and caveats: Sampling was confined to blood; repertoires within tissues likely differ.

The junction had 14 bases not matched to a gene; V was cut back by 3 bases and J by 4 bases. Per the germline V gene, CDR1 is KGHSH and CDR2 is LQKENI. The CDR3 contains 17 residues. A CD45RA+ naive subset and a CD45RA-negative memory subset were split from CD4+ cells. This TCR came from a woman in her 30s in good health. The chain carries TRBV18 and TRBJ2-5; 7 nucleotides line up with TRBD1. The sequencing sample was made of naive CD4+ T cells sorted from blood. Documented subset: CD45RA+ positively selected. In nucleotides, the CDR3 is TGTGCCAGCTCACCTAAGAACGGACAGGTCGTTGGAGAGACCCAGTACTTC. As protein: CASSPKNGQVVGETQYF. The full variable domain, rest sourced from reference TRBV18 and TRBJ2-5, is NAGVMQNPRHLVRRRGQEARLRCSPMKGHSHVYWYRQLPEEGLKFMVYLQKENIIDESGMPKERFSAEFPKEGPSILRIQQVVRGDSAAYFCASSPKNGQVVGETQYFGPGTRLLVL.